This T cell receptor (beta chain) was profiled in a study of regulatory T cells in long-lasting Graves disease. As for time point: newly diagnosed GD, antithyroid drugs for less than 3 months. Generation of the TCR library employed RNA extracted from PBMCs. This clonotype was seen repeatedly, ten times or more. Researchers made TCR beta libraries by using iRepertoire HTBI primers and running Arm-PCR on CDR3 regions. One entry per CDR3 protein results from TCRdb running MiXCR on the multiplex PCR reads. The data show 250,000 or so distinct CDR3 sequences, with approximately 18% seen just once and 13% to 15% held by the top ten. Deletions cut 3 bases from V and 6 bases from J, with 9 bases between. This CDR3 comprises 13 residues. The same specimen was also included in a second study, on T cells in Graves' hyperthyroidism and ophthalmopathy.

This TCR was recovered from a woman aged 30 to 39 with Graves disease. The gene calls are TRBV12-3 or TRBV12-4 and TRBJ1-5, with D uncertain. The material sequenced was peripheral blood mononuclear cells (PBMCs), taken at new diagnosis, from a patient treated with antithyroid drugs. Written as DNA, the CDR3 is TGTGCCAGCAGTTTGTTTCAGCTTCAGCCCCAGCATTTT. It encodes CASSLFQLQPQHF.